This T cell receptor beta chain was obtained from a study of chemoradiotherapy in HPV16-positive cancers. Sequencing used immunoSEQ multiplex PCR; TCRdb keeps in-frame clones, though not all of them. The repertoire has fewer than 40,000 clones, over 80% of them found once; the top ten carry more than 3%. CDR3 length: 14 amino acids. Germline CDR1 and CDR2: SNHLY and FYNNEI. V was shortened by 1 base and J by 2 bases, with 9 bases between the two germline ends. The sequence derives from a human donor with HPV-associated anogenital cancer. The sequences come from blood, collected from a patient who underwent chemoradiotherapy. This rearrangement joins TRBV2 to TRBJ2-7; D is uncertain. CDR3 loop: CASSEGAGPYEQYF. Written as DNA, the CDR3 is TGTGCCAGCAGTGAAGGGGCCGGCCCCTACGAGCAGTACTTC.